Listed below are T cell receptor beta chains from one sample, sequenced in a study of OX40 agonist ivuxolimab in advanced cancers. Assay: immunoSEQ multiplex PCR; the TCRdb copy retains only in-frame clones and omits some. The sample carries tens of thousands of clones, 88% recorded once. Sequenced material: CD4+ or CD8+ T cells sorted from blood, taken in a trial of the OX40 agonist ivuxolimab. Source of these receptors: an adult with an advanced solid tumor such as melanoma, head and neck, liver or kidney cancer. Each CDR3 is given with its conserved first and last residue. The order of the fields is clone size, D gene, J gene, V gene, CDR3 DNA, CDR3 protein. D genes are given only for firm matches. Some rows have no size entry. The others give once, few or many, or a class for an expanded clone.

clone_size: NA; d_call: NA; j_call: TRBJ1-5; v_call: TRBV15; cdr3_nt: TGTGCCACCAGCAGACGAGGACAGCCTAATCAGCCCCAGCATTTT; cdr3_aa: CATSRRGQPNQPQHF
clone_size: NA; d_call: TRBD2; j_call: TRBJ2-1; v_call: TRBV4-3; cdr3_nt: TGCGCCAGCAGCCTGATGGGGACTAGCGGGGGGGCCCACAATGAGCAGTTCTTC; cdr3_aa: CASSLMGTSGGAHNEQFF
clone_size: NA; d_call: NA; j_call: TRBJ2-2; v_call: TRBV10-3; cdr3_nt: TGTGCCATCAGTGAGTCAGGAAACACCGGGGAGCTGTTTTTT; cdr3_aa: CAISESGNTGELFF
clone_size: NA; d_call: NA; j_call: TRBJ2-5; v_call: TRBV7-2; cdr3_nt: TGTGCCAGCAGCTTGGGCGGGCGAGAGACCCAGTACTTC; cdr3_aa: CASSLGGRETQYF
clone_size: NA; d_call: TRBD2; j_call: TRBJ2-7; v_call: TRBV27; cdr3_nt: TGTGCCAGCAGGAAGGGGGTAAATAGCGGGGGGACCTACGAGCAGTACTTC; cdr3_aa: CASRKGVNSGGTYEQYF
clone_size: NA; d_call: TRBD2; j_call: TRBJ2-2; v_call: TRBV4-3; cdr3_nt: TGCGCCAGCAGCCCCCGGACTAGCGGGCTGGACACCGGGGAGCTGTTTTTT; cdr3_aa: CASSPRTSGLDTGELFF
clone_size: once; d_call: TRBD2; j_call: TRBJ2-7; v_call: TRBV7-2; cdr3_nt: TGTGCCAGCAGCCGGGGGGGCGGTTACTCCTACGAGCAGTACTTC; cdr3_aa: CASSRGGGYSYEQYF
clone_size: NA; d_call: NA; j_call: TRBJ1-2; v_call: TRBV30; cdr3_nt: TGTGCCTGGAGTCCAGGGGATCCCACCTATGGCTACACCTTC; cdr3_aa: CAWSPGDPTYGYTF
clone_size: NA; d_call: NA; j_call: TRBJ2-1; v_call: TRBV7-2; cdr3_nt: TGTGCCAGCAGCTTAGTTGGGGGTAGCTCCTACAATGAGCAGTTCTTC; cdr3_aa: CASSLVGGSSYNEQFF
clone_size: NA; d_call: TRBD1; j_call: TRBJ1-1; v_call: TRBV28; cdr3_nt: TGTGCCAGCAGCCCAGGTCAGGGGGCGGGTCATTACACTGAAGCTTTCTTT; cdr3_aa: CASSPGQGAGHYTEAFF
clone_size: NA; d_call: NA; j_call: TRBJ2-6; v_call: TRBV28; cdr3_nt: TGTGCCAGCAGTTTTTTCTCTGTTGGGGCCAACGTCCTGACTTTC; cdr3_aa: CASSFFSVGANVLTF
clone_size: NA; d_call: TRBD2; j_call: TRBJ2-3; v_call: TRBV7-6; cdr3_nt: TGTGCCAGCAGCCTGACTAGCCGAGGTGGAGATACGCAGTATTTT; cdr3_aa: CASSLTSRGGDTQYF
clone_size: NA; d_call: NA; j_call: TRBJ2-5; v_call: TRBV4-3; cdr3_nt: TGCGCCAGCAGCCAGGGGGGGGCGCAAGAGACCCAGTACTTC; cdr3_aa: CASSQGGAQETQYF
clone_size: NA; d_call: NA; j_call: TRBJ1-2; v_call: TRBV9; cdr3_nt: TGTGCCAGCAGCCCAACGGGACCTCTCCCGCACACCTTC; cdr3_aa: CASSPTGPLPHTF
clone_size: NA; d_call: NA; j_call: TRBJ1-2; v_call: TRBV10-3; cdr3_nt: TGTGCCATAAGGAAAGGGGGGGAAGCTAACTATGGCTACACCTTC; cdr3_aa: CAIRKGGEANYGYTF
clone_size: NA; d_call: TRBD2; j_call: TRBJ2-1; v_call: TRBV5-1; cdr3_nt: TGCGCCAGCAGGACGGCGGGGGGAAATGAGCAGTTCTTC; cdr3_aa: CASRTAGGNEQFF
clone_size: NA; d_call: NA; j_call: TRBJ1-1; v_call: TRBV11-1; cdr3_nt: TGTGCCAGCAGCCAGACAGAGAACACTGAAGCTTTCTTT; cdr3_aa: CASSQTENTEAFF
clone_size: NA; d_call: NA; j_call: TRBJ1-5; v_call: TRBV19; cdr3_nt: TGTGCCACCCAGAAGGCAGGAGGGAATCAGCCCCAGCATTTT; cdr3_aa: CATQKAGGNQPQHF
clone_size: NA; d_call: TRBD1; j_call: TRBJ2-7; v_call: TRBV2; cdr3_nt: TGTGCCAGTTCAGGGACAGGTTCCTACGAGCAGTACTTC; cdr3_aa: CASSGTGSYEQYF
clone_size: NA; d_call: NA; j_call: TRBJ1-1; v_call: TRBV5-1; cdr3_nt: TGCGCCAGCAGCTCCATGGACCTCAGCCAAGTCTTCTTT; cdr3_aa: CASSSMDLSQVFF
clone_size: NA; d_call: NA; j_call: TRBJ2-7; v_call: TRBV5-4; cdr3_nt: TGTGCCAGCAGCTGGGACCACGAGCAGTACTTC; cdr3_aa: CASSWDHEQYF
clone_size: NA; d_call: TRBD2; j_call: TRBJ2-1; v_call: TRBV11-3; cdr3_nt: TGTGCCAGCAGCTTTGGTTGGCGGGAGCGTAGGGCTGAGCAGTTCTTC; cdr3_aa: CASSFGWRERRAEQFF
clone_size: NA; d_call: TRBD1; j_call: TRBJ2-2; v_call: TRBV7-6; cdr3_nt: TGTGCCAGCAGCTTAGGGGCAGGGGGGAACACCGGGGAGCTGTTTTTT; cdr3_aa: CASSLGAGGNTGELFF
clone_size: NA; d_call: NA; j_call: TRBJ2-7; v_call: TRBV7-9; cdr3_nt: TGTGCCAGCACCTCGACCTCCTACGAGCAGTACTTC; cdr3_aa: CASTSTSYEQYF
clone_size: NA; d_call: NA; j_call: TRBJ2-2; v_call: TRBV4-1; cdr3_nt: TGCGCCAGCAGCCGAGAAGCTAGAGTTGGGGCCCTGAACACCGGGGAGCTGTTTTTT; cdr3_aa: CASSREARVGALNTGELFF
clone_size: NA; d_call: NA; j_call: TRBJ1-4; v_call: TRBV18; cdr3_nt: TGTGCCAGCTCTCCGACAGGATCTGCAACTAATGAAAAACTGTTTTTT; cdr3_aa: CASSPTGSATNEKLFF
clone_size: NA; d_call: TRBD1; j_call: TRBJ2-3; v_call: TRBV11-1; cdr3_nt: TGTGCCAGCAGCCAAGGACAGGGCCATAGCACAGATACGCAGTATTTT; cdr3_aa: CASSQGQGHSTDTQYF
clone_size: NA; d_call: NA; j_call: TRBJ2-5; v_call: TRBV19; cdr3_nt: TGTGCCAGTAGTATCCCCTACCGGGAGACCCAGTACTTC; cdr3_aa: CASSIPYRETQYF
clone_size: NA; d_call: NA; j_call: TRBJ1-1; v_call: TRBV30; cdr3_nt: TGTGCCTGGAGTACACAGGGCGCTGAAGCTTTCTTT; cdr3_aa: CAWSTQGAEAFF
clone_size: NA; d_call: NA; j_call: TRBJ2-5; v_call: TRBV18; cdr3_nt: TGTGCCAGCTCACCCTTCACCTTACGGAAGACCCAGTACTTC; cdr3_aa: CASSPFTLRKTQYF